These 8 T cell receptor beta chains share one sample of origin, sequenced in a study of T cells in Graves' hyperthyroidism and ophthalmopathy (dated by TCRdb to between 2018 and 2020). The library was prepared using multiplex PCR. Sequencing used an Illumina HiSeq 2000. The TCR beta CDR3 regions were amplified from RNA transcripts. The first round of RT-PCR for the TCR CDR3 was performed with the HTBI primer set and the Qiagen OneStep RT-PCR kit. The public sequencing data were trimmed at Q25 with fastp and processed into clonotypes with MiXCR by TCRdb, which kept only in-frame beta chains. One record per CDR3 amino acid sequence lists the most common genes and DNA. This sample lists roughly 630,000 distinct CDR3 sequences; about 15% were detected once. Of the sample, 7.3% falls within the top ten clones. The material sequenced was blood. The receptors were gathered from a woman in her thirties with Graves' hyperthyroidism.

This clonotype was recorded at least ten times. DNA for the CDR3: TGTGCCTGGAGTAGGAGGGCACTGGATGAAAAACTGTTTTTT. Encoded protein: CAWSRRALDEKLFF. This sequence joins TRBV30 and TRBJ1-4; unclear D gene. The CDR3 totals 14 residues. V gave up 2 bases and J gave up 6 bases, with 13 bases separating them. Germline values: CDR1 GTSNPN, CDR2 SVGIG (reference sequence). The entire variable domain, with the rest obtained from reference TRBV30 and TRBJ1-4, is as follows: SQTIHQWPATLVQPVGSPLSLECTVEGTSNPNLYWYRQAAGRGLQLLFYSVGIGQISSEVPQNLSASRPQDRQFILSSKKLLLSDSGFYLCAWSRRALDEKLFFGSGTQLSVL.

This clonotype was observed at least ten times. This rearrangement joins TRBV11-2 to TRBJ2-7; D perhaps matches TRBD1 (6 bases). The CDR3 extends over 14 amino acids. The V gene's germline CDR1 is SGHAT and CDR2 FQNNGV. Trimming cost V 4 bases and J 0 bases, with 10 bases left between them. The CDR3 DNA sequence: TGTGCCAGCAGCTCGTGGACAGCCTCCTACGAGCAGTACTTC. It yields the protein CASSSWTASYEQYF.

This chain joins TRBV5-4 and TRBJ2-7; 7 bases align to TRBD1. The germline gives CDR1 SGHNT, CDR2 YYREEE (reference sequence). The length of the CDR3 is 16 residues. J was trimmed by 3 bases and V by 5 bases; bases with no gene match: 14. In DNA form, the CDR3 reads TGTGCCAGCAGTAACGACAGGGACCAATCGTACTACGAGCAGTACTTC. This encodes CASSNDRDQSYYEQYF.

The J gene is TRBJ2-7, the V gene TRBV28; TRBD2 is a possible D gene (6 bases). With 6 bases removed from V and 3 bases from J, the gap between germline ends came to 12 bases. Germline-derived CDR1 and CDR2 are MDHEN and SYDVKM. The CDR3 consists of 13 residues. The CDR3 reads CASRPGGIYEQYF. CDR3 nucleotide sequence: TGTGCCAGCAGACCAGGAGGGATCTACGAGCAGTACTTC.

This clonotype came up many times. This sequence joins TRBV5-5 and TRBJ1-5; D remains ambiguous. This CDR3 has 16 residues. CDR1 is SGHKS and CDR2 is YYEKEE in the germline V gene (reference sequence). V gave up 0 bases and J gave up 3 bases, with 13 bases separating them. The CDR3 bases are TGTGCCAGCAGCTTGGGGATTAACACATACAATCAGCCCCAGCATTTT. Translation: CASSLGINTYNQPQHF.

This clonotype was counted a few times. The J gene is TRBJ2-3, the V gene TRBV6-1; the D is unclear. The CDR3 totals 13 residues. Deletions cut 5 bases from V and 4 bases from J, with 10 bases between. CDR1 and CDR2 (germline): MNHNS, SASEGT. This CDR3 reads CASSSPRSDTQYF. CDR3 coding DNA: TGTGCCAGCAGTTCCCCGCGGTCAGATACGCAGTATTTT.

This clonotype has ten or more counts. The chain has TRBV28 and TRBJ2-7; unclear D gene. The V end lost 4 bases, the J end lost 5 bases, and 12 bases lay between the germline ends. The germline V gene has CDR1 MDHEN and CDR2 SYDVKM. This CDR3 has 13 residues. In DNA form, the CDR3 reads TGTGCCAGCAGTTCCCCTATCAGTAACGAGCAGTACTTC. It specifies CASSSPISNEQYF.

At least ten counts were recorded for this clonotype. The chain carries TRBV7-3 and TRBJ2-5; weak D call: TRBD1 (7 bases). The CDR3 extends over 15 amino acids. The germline V gene has CDR1 SGHTA and CDR2 FQGTGA. Trimming removed 2 bases at V and 2 bases at J, with 12 bases between. The CDR3 is CASSLGGTVQETQYF. The CDR3 DNA reads TGTGCCAGCAGCTTAGGGGGGACAGTTCAAGAGACCCAGTACTTC.